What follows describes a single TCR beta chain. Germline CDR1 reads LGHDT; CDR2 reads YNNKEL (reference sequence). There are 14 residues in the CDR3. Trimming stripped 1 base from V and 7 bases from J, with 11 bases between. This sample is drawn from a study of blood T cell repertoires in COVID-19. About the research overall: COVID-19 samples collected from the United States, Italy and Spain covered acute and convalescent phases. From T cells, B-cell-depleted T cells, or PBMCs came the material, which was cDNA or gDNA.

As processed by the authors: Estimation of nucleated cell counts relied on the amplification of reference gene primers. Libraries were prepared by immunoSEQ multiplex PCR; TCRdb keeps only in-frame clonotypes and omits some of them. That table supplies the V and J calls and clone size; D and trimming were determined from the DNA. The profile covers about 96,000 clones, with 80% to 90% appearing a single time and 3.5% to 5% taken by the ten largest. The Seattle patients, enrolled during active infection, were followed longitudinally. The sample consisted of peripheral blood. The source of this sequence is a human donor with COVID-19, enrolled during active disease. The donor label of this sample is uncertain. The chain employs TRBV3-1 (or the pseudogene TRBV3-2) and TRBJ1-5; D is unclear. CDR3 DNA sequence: TGTGCCAGCAGCCAAGGTAGAACTAGACAGCCCCAGCATTTT. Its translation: CASSQGRTRQPQHF.